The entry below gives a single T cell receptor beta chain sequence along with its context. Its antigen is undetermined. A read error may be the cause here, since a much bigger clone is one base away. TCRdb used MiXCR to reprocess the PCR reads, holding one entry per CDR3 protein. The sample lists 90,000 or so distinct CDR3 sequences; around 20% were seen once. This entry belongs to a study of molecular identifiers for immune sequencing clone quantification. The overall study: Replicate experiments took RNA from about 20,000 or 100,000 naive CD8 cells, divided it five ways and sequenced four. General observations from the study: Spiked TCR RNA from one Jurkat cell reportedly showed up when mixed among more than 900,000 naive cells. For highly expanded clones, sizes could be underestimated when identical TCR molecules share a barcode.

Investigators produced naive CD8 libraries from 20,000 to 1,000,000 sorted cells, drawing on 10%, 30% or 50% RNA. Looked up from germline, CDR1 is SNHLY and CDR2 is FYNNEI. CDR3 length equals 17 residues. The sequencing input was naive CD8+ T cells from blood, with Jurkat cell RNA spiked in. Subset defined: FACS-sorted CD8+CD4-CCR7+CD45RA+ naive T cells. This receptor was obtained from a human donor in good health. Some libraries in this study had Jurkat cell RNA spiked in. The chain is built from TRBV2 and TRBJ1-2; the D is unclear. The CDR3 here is CASLSGLLVPANYGCTF. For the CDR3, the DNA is TGTGCCAGCCTGAGTGGTTTGTTGGTTCCGGCTAACTATGGCTGCACCTTC. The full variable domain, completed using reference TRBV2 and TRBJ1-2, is EPEVTQTPSHQVTQMGQEVILRCVPISNHLYFYWYRQILGQKVEFLVSFYNNEISEKSEIFDDQFSVERPDGSNFTLKIRSTKLEDSAMYFCASLSGLLVPANYGCTFGSGTRLTVV.